This T cell receptor (beta chain) was sequenced during a study of blood T cell repertoires in COVID-19. This CDR3 spans 14 amino acids. Trimming shortened V by 4 bases and J by 8 bases, and 12 bases separated the two germline ends. Per germline, CDR1 MDHEN and CDR2 SYDVKM. In the original analysis: Cell counts per sample came from amplifying reference gene primers. Clones were sequenced by immunoSEQ multiplex PCR, and TCRdb holds only the in-frame ones, with some missing. V and J calls and clone size are given by that table; D and trimming were obtained from the DNA. The sample has about 430,000 clones; 70% to 90% are singletons. Participants were aged roughly 18 to 89 years from 20 to 30 US areas. Each exposed participant met a COVID-19 case in the 2 weeks preceding study entry.

Source material: PBMCs or T cells enriched from blood (not recorded which). The receptor was derived from a woman between 18 and 29 years old who had been exposed to COVID-19. The chain combines TRBV28 with TRBJ1-6; perhaps TRBD1 as D (5 bases). CDR3 coding DNA: TGTGCCAGCAGTTGGGAGGGGACGTATTCACCCCTCCACTTT. Amino acid sequence: CASSWEGTYSPLHF.